The entry that follows covers one T cell receptor (beta chain) sequence. Its antigen is unidentified. Libraries were prepared by immunoSEQ multiplex PCR; TCRdb keeps only in-frame clonotypes and omits some of them. The repertoire holds 65,000 to 85,000 clones, with 85% to 95% as singletons. This record belongs to a study of brain T cells in children with intractable seizures. Between the trimmed V and J ends, which lost 4 bases and 2 bases, there was a span of 11 bases. Per germline, CDR1 MGHRA and CDR2 YSYEKL. CDR3 length: 14 amino acids. The study's findings and limits: Absence of clones before surgery may stem from lower sequencing depth.

The chain carries TRBV4-1 and TRBJ2-5; no clear D. The clonotype originates from a boy younger than two with tuberous sclerosis and intractable seizures. The source material was peripheral blood, sampled at surgery. CDR3: CASSLELSQETQYF. CDR3 DNA: TGCGCCAGCAGCCTCGAACTGTCTCAAGAGACCCAGTACTTC.